The 14 T cell receptor beta chains in this list originate from one sample, sequenced in a study of blood T cell repertoires in COVID-19. Sequencing used immunoSEQ multiplex PCR; TCRdb keeps in-frame clones, though not all of them. Here the sample spans about 66,000 clones, 85% to 90% being singletons. Sequencing input: peripheral blood. The receptors were gathered from a man aged 55 to 69 with acute or convalescent COVID-19.

This clone came up a few times. In the same sample, other DNA sequences code for this CDR3. The genes are TRBV11-2 and TRBJ2-1; D is uncertain. V dropped 2 bases and J dropped 5 bases, with 7 bases sitting between them. This CDR3 is built from 13 residues. CDR1 and CDR2 from the germline V gene are SGHAT and FQNNGV. The CDR3 loop is CASSLTTNNEQFF. CDR3 in DNA: TGTGCCAGCAGCTTAACTACAAACAATGAGCAGTTCTTC.

The V and J genes are TRBV2 and TRBJ2-1; possibly TRBD2 for D (6 bases). The germline V and J ends were trimmed by 7 bases and 7 bases, with 8 bases remaining between them. This CDR3 has 11 residues. The germline V gene encodes CDR1 SNHLY and CDR2 FYNNEI. The CDR3 sequence is CASTGRNEQFF. CDR3 bases: TGTGCCAGCACAGGGAGGAATGAGCAGTTCTTC.

The chain couples TRBV5-1 to TRBJ1-1; no clear D gene. The CDR3 contains 11 residues. V dropped 1 base and J dropped 9 bases, with 7 bases sitting between them. Germline-derived CDR1 and CDR2 are SGHRS and YFSETQ. CDR3 loop: CASSLSGKAFF. CDR3 DNA: TGCGCCAGCAGCTTGTCGGGGAAAGCTTTCTTT.

The chain uses TRBV7-8 and TRBJ2-3; TRBD1 matches 8 bases. This CDR3 region has 16 residues. Germline-derived CDR1 and CDR2 are SGHVS and FQNEAQ. V was clipped by 1 base and J by 0 bases; unmatched bases: 3. CDR3 coding DNA: TGTGCCAGCAGCTTAGGGTACAGGGGGAGCACAGATACGCAGTATTTT. Amino acids: CASSLGYRGSTDTQYF.

This clone was counted only a few times. This sequence joins TRBV19 and TRBJ1-4; 7 positions agree with TRBD1. The CDR3 spans 16 residues. Germline V CDR1 and CDR2: LNHDA, SQIVND (reference sequence). V shed 2 bases and J 0 bases; nucleotides not matched to a gene: 3. This chain's CDR3 is CASSIKGAATNEKLFF. CDR3 coding DNA: TGTGCCAGTAGTATAAAGGGGGCGGCAACTAATGAAAAACTGTTTTTT.

The V gene is TRBV20-1, the J gene TRBJ2-2, with D tentatively TRBD2 (7 bases). Germline CDR1 reads DFQATT; CDR2 reads SNEGSKA (reference sequence). V was trimmed by 6 bases and J by 0 bases, leaving 14 bases between them. The CDR3 covers 15 residues. CDR3 sequence (DNA): TGCAGTGCGAGTAGGGGGGGCACGAACACCGGGGAGCTGTTTTTT. Residues: CSASRGGTNTGELFF.

The chain combines TRBV12-3 or TRBV12-4 with TRBJ2-1; 7 bases agree with TRBD1. Trimming removed 6 bases from V and 4 bases from J; junction bases left unmatched: 3. CDR3 size: 13 residues. CDR3 loop: CASSLQGYNEQFF. The CDR3 bases are TGTGCCAGCAGCTTACAGGGGTACAATGAGCAGTTCTTC.

The genes are TRBV2 and TRBJ2-3; 9 positions agree with TRBD2. After removal of 8 bases from V and 3 bases from J, the junction contained 24 bases not matched to a gene. The CDR3 is 20 amino acids. The germline gives CDR1 SNHLY, CDR2 FYNNEI. The CDR3 region has the DNA TGTGCCAGCGGGCCCTTTCCCTTGGTCAGGCTAGCGGGGAAGACAGATACGCAGTATTTT. Translated: CASGPFPLVRLAGKTDTQYF.

This rearrangement joins TRBV3-1 (or the pseudogene TRBV3-2) to TRBJ1-6; 9 bases agree with TRBD1. Germline V lookup: CDR1 LGHDT, CDR2 YNNKEL (reference sequence). The CDR3 spans 15 residues. V trimming: 4 bases; J trimming: 7 bases; junction bases outside the gene matches: 5. The CDR3 bases are TGTGCCAGCAGCCGTCCGACAGGGGGAAATTCACCCCTCCACTTT. Its translation is CASSRPTGGNSPLHF.

The chain carries TRBV6-5 and TRBJ1-1, with TRBD1 matching 7 bases. This CDR3 has 14 amino acids. Germline V lookup: CDR1 MNHEY, CDR2 SVGAGI. V gave up 6 bases and J gave up 2 bases; unmatched junction bases: 6. The DNA of the CDR3 is TGTGCCAGCAGAGTAGACAGGGCTAACACTGAAGCTTTCTTT. Translating gives CASRVDRANTEAFF.

The chain couples TRBV7-2 to TRBJ1-2; D not resolved. Trimming took off 5 bases at V and 3 bases at J, with 16 bases between the two ends. The CDR3 is made up of 15 amino acids. Germline V CDR1 and CDR2: SGHTA, FQGNSA. CDR3 in DNA: TGTGCCAGCAGCCTTTATCGAGGGCTTGACTATGGCTACACCTTC. It yields the protein CASSLYRGLDYGYTF. The whole variable domain, remainder taken from reference TRBV7-2 and TRBJ1-2, is GAGVSQSPSNKVTEKGKDVELRCDPISGHTALYWYRQSLGQGLEFLIYFQGNSAPDKSGLPSDRFSAERTGGSVSTLTIQRTQQEDSAVYLCASSLYRGLDYGYTFGSGTRLTVV.

The chain couples TRBV6-5 to TRBJ1-2; 8 bases line up with TRBD1. The CDR3 sequence is 14 residues long. Per germline, CDR1 MNHEY and CDR2 SVGAGI. Germline trimming cut 7 bases from V and 7 bases from J; bases unmatched to any gene: 11. The CDR3 region is CASTDEGQGPGYTF. In nucleotides, the CDR3 is TGTGCCAGCACCGATGAAGGACAGGGACCTGGCTACACCTTC.

This clone was counted a single time. CDR3: CASSQGTGLGGRTIYF. The DNA of the CDR3 is TGTGCCAGCAGCCAAGGAACAGGGTTAGGCGGGCGCACCATATATTTT. This rearrangement joins TRBV3-1 (or the pseudogene TRBV3-2) to TRBJ1-3; the D gene is possibly TRBD1 (6 bases). The V gene lost 1 base and the J gene lost 9 bases, with 19 bases spanning the gap. CDR1 and CDR2 (germline): LGHDT, YNNKEL (reference sequence). CDR3 length: 16 amino acids.

This sequence joins TRBV19 and TRBJ2-3; perhaps TRBD1 as D (6 bases). V lost 4 bases and J 4 bases, leaving 27 bases between the germline ends. The CDR3 extends over 19 amino acids. Germline V gene lookup returns CDR1 LNHDA and CDR2 SQIVND (reference sequence). CDR3 loop: CASSTTLQTGLRKADTQYF. CDR3 bases: TGTGCCAGTAGTACAACCCTCCAGACAGGACTCCGGAAAGCAGATACGCAGTATTTT.